Listed below are T cell receptor beta chains from one sample, sequenced in a study of shared clonotypes between healthy human individuals. Assay used: immunoSEQ multiplex PCR; TCRdb lists only in-frame clones, some missing. The sample contains more than 850,000 clones, around three quarters of which appear only once. The sequencing input was memory CD4+ T cells from PBMCs. These receptors were taken from a young man in good health. Some clones in this sample may be carry-over from other donors' samples. The conserved cysteine and the conserved F or W are not part of the CDR3 here. The D gene is left open where the match is weak. A row's size may be missing; if present it is once, few, many or a size class.

NA	TRBV27	TRBJ1-1	TRBD1	ASRDRGTSRAF
NA	TRBV6-5	TRBJ1-3	NA	ASSYAAFSGNTIY
NA	TRBV28	TRBJ2-5	TRBD2	ASRLSSGRGSGETQY
NA	TRBV29-1	TRBJ1-4	TRBD1	SVAGQILPEKLF
NA	TRBV11-1	TRBJ2-5	TRBD2	ASSPGEGPQETQY
once	TRBV6-6	TRBJ2-6	NA	ASLGISGANVLT
once	TRBV28	TRBJ2-5	NA	ASTHPNEETQY
NA	TRBV27	TRBJ1-2	NA	ASSSQGFNGYT
NA	TRBV7-2	TRBJ2-6	TRBD2	ASSPLAGEVGANVLT
NA	TRBV9	TRBJ1-1	TRBD1	ASSVGQGIMNTEAF
NA	TRBV4-1	TRBJ1-1	TRBD1	ASSLTGGGTEAF
NA	TRBV28	TRBJ2-7	NA	ASSLTGSKEQY
NA	TRBV2	TRBJ2-1	NA	ASRTYNEQF
NA	TRBV18	TRBJ2-3	TRBD1	ASSRIGTGLGDTQY
NA	TRBV7-9	TRBJ1-3	NA	ASSSRATVSGNTIY
many	TRBV5-6	TRBJ1-1	NA	ASSLRQYTFEAF
NA	TRBV6-1	TRBJ2-7	NA	ASSEMDVVGEQY
once	TRBV4-2	TRBJ1-3	NA	ASSQDLTHSGNTIY
many	TRBV30	TRBJ2-3	NA	ACRNTGADTQY
NA	TRBV28	TRBJ1-2	NA	ASRFQGRGYT
NA	TRBV30	TRBJ1-1	NA	VISGTNEAF
NA	TRBV5-1	TRBJ1-4	TRBD1	ASSLLGQGLNEKLF
NA	TRBV7-6	TRBJ1-1	NA	ASFPGYRNTEAF
NA	TRBV5-1	TRBJ2-1	NA	ASSLGRQHNEQF
NA	TRBV12-2	TRBJ2-5	NA	ASRLALRATVQETQY
once	TRBV6-1	TRBJ1-2	NA	ASSPGAGGYT
NA	TRBV19	TRBJ1-5	NA	ASSITGSFSNQPQH
NA	TRBV6-1	TRBJ1-4	NA	ASRGGPGEKLF
NA	TRBV30	TRBJ1-4	NA	AWSQGRLNEKLF
few	TRBV7-2	TRBJ2-5	NA	ASSPEGWETQY
few	TRBV29-1	TRBJ2-1	NA	SVGGLLGDEQF
few	TRBV28	TRBJ1-1	NA	ASSLGDSKAF
NA	TRBV15	TRBJ1-2	NA	ATSRDRALTNYGYT
NA	TRBV11-2	TRBJ2-3	TRBD1	ASSPGGGTGVGDTQY
NA	TRBV9	TRBJ2-1	NA	AGPRRIWQF
NA	TRBV6-5	TRBJ2-2	NA	ASKGPRMNTGELF
NA	TRBV28	TRBJ1-5	NA	ASSTTLGPTSQPQH
NA	TRBV11-3	TRBJ1-1	NA	ASSDTTEAF
NA	TRBV19	TRBJ2-1	NA	ASSPSGTISYNEQF
NA	TRBV29-1	TRBJ2-2	TRBD1	SSKQGSTGELF
NA	TRBV7-2	TRBJ2-1	NA	ASSPYRGEVYNEQF
NA	TRBV18	TRBJ1-1	TRBD1	ASSWTGENTEAF
few	TRBV27	TRBJ2-5	TRBD2	ASSYDGRREETQY
NA	TRBV2	TRBJ1-1	NA	ASSKSVNTEAF
NA	TRBV28	TRBJ1-4	NA	ASSFTRSPGFNEKLF
few	TRBV5-6	TRBJ2-7	TRBD1	ASSFGDSAYEQY
NA	TRBV28	TRBJ2-7	NA	ASAGTYYEQY
NA	TRBV23-1	TRBJ2-3	NA	ASSRLRTNTQY
NA	TRBV9	TRBJ2-3	NA	ASSVGPSPGDTQY
once	TRBV4-2	TRBJ2-7	NA	ASSQDRTSYEQY
NA	TRBV5-1	TRBJ2-3	NA	ASKATGYISTDTQY
NA	TRBV7-9	TRBJ2-7	TRBD1	ASSFRDRGYDEQY
many	TRBV28	TRBJ1-3	NA	ASSSTGTITNTIY
once	TRBV5-1	TRBJ2-7	TRBD1	ASSSGGAPYEQY
few	TRBV7-9	TRBJ1-1	NA	ASSSNTEAF
NA	TRBV5-1	TRBJ1-4	NA	ANSLGHANEKLF
NA	TRBV9	TRBJ1-1	NA	ASSAGHPENTEAF
NA	TRBV18	TRBJ1-2	NA	ASSPPLTAPYGYT
few	TRBV9	TRBJ1-3	TRBD1	ASSAGDRGLNTIY
NA	TRBV7-9	TRBJ1-1	NA	ASSALSEDTEAF